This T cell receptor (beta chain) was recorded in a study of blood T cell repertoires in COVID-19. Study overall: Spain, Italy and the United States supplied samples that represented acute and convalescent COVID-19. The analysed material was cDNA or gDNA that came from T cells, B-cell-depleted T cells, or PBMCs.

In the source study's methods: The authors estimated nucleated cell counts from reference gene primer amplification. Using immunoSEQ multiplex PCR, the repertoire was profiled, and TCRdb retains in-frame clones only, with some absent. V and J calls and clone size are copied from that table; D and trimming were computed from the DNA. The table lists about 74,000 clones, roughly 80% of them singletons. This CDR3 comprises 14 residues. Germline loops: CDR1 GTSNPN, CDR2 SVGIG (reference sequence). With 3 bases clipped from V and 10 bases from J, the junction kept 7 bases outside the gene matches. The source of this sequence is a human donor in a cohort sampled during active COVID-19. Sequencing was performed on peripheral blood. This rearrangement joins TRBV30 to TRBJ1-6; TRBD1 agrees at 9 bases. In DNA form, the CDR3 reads TGTGCCTGGAGGGGACAGGGAGGATGGTCACCCCTCCACTTT. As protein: CAWRGQGGWSPLHF.